This T cell receptor beta chain was recovered during a study of blood T cells in healthy people across ages. Study-wide context: Template switching captured about one barcoded beta molecule per two T cells. Regarding the study as a whole: Older individuals had lower TCR beta diversity per million T cells (the decline was roughly linear).

The germline gives CDR1 SGHRS, CDR2 YFSETQ. The CDR3 sequence is 15 residues long. V gave up 3 bases and J gave up 5 bases, with 17 bases separating them. Points on this clonotype: Its antigen is still unknown.

Sample-barcoded 5' priming and a J-beta primer mix drove a second PCR of about 6 to 12 cycles. A template-switch adaptor with 12 random nucleotides tagged each cDNA molecule. Per sample, CDR3-containing paired-end reads numbered at least 2.5 million. TCRdb reprocessed the 5' RACE reads with MiXCR, giving one entry per CDR3 protein. The table records about 2 million distinct CDR3 sequences, 40% to 55% of them present only once. The chain couples TRBV5-1 to TRBJ2-5; no definite D call. The clonotype originates from a woman between 35 and 50 years old in good health. Sequencing input: blood. The CDR3 bases are TGCGCCAGCAGCTCGAGGACGGCGACGAGGGAGACCCAGTACTTC. This sequence encodes CASSSRTATRETQYF.